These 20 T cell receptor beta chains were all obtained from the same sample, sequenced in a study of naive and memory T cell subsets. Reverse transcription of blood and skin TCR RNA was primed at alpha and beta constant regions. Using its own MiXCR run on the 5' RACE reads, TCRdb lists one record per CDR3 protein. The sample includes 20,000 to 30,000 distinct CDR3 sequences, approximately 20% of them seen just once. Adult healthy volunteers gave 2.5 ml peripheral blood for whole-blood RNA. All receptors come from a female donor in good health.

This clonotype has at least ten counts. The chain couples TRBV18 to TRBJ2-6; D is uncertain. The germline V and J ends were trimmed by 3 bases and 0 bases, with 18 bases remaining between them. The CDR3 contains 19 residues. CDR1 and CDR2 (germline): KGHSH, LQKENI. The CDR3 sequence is CASSPFVPRIDSGANVLTF. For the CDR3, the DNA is TGTGCCAGCTCACCCTTCGTTCCGCGAATCGACTCTGGGGCCAACGTCCTGACTTTC. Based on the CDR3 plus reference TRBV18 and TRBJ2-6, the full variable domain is NAGVMQNPRHLVRRRGQEARLRCSPMKGHSHVYWYRQLPEEGLKFMVYLQKENIIDESGMPKERFSAEFPKEGPSILRIQQVVRGDSAAYFCASSPFVPRIDSGANVLTFGAGSRLTVL.

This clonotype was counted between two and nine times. In DNA form, the CDR3 reads TGCAGTGCTAGAGATCGCCAGGGGGCTTCCTACGAGCAGTACTTC. It codes for CSARDRQGASYEQYF. The chain has TRBV20-1 and TRBJ2-7; 8 nucleotides match TRBD1. There are 15 residues in the CDR3. Germline V gene data show CDR1 as DFQATT and CDR2 as SNEGSKA (reference sequence). J gave up 1 base and V 0 bases, and 5 bases lay outside the gene matches.

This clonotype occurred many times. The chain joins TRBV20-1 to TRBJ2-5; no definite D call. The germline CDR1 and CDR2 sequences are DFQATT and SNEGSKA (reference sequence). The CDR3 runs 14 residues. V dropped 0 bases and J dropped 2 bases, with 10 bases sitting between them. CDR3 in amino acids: CSARDLGKQETQYF. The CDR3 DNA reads TGCAGTGCTAGAGATCTTGGCAAGCAAGAGACCCAGTACTTC.

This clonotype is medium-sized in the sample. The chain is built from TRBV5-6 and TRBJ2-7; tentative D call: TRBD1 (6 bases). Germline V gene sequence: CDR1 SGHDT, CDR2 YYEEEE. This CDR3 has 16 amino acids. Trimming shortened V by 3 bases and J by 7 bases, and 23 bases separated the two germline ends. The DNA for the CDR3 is TGTGCCAGCAGCTCCCCCTTTGGGGGCAGGGCGGAAGAGCAGTACTTC. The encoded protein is CASSSPFGGRAEEQYF.

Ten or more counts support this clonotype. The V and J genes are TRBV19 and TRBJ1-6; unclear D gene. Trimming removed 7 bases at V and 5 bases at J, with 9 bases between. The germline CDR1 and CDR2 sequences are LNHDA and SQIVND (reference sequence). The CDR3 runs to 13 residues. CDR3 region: CASKPGNNSPLHF. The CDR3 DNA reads TGTGCCAGTAAACCAGGAAATAATTCACCCCTCCACTTT.

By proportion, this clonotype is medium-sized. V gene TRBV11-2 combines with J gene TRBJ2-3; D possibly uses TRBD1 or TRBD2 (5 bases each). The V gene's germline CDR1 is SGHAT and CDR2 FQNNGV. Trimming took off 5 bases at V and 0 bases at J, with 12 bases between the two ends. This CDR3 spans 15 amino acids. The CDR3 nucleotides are TGTGCCAGCAGCCCTGGGACCATTAGCACAGATACGCAGTATTTT. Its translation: CASSPGTISTDTQYF.

CDR3 DNA sequence: TGTGCCAGCAGTTACTCCCAGGCCATCTACGAGCAGTACTTC. Encoded protein: CASSYSQAIYEQYF. This chain uses TRBV6-6 with TRBJ2-7; D uncertain. V lost 0 bases and J lost 3, with 9 bases in between. CDR1 and CDR2 from the germline V gene are MNHNY and SVGAGI (reference sequence). The CDR3 consists of 14 residues.

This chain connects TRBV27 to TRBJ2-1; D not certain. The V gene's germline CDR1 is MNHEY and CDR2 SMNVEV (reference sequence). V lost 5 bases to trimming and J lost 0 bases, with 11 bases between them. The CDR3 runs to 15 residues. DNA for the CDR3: TGTGCCAGCAGTCCGGAGCTGAGCTCCTACAATGAGCAGTTCTTC. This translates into CASSPELSSYNEQFF.

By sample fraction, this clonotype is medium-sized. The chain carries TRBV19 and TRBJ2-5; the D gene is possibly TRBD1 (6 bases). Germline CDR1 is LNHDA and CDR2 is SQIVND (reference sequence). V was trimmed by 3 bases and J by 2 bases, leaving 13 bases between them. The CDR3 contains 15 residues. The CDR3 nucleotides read TGTGCCAGTAGTATCATGCAGGGGCAGCAAGAGACCCAGTACTTC. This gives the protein CASSIMQGQQETQYF.

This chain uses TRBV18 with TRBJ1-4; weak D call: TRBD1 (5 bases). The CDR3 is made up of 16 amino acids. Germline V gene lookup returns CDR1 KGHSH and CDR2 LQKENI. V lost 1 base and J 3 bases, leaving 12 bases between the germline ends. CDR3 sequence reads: CASSPRAGNSNEKLFF. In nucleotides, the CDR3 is TGTGCCAGCTCACCACGGGCAGGGAATTCTAATGAAAAACTGTTTTTT.

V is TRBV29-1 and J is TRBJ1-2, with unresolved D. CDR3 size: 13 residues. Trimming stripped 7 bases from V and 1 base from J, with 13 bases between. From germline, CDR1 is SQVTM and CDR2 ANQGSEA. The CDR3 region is CSASPGSNYGYTF. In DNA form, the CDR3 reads TGCAGCGCGTCGCCGGGCAGTAACTATGGCTACACCTTC.

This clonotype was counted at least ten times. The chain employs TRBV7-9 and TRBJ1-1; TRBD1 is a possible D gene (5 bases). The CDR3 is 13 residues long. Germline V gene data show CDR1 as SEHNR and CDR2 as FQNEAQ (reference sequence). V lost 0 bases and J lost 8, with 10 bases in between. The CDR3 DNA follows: TGTGCCAGCAGCTTAGCGTGGGGGGAGGAAGCTTTCTTT. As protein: CASSLAWGEEAFF.

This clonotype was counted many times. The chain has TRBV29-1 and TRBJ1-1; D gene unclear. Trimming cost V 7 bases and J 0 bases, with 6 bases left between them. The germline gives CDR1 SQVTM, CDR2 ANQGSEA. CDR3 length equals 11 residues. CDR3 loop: CSASMNTEAFF. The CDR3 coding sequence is TGCAGCGCGTCGATGAACACTGAAGCTTTCTTT.

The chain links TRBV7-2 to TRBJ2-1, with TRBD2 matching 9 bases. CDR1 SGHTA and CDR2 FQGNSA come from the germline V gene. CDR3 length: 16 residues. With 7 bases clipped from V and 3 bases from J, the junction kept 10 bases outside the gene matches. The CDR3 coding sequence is TGTGCCAGCACCCTCCAGCGGGGGGTACTCTACAATGAGCAGTTCTTC. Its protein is CASTLQRGVLYNEQFF.

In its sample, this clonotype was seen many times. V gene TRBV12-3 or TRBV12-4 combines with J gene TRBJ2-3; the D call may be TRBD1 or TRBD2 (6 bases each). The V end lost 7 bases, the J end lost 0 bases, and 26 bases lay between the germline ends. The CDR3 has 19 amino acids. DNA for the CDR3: TGTGCCAGCACTAAGGGGGGCCGAAACCGGACTCTCAGCACAGATACGCAGTATTTT. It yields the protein CASTKGGRNRTLSTDTQYF.

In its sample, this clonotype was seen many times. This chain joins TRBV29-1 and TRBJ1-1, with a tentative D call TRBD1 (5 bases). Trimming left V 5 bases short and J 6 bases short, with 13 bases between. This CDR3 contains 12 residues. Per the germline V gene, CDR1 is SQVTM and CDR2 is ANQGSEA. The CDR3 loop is CSVWGDVAEAFF. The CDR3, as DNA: TGCAGCGTTTGGGGGGACGTGGCTGAAGCTTTCTTT.

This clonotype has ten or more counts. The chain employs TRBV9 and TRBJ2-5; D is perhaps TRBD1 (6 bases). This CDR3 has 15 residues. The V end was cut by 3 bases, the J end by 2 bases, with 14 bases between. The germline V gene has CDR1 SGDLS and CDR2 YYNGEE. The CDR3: CASSARDTYQETQYF. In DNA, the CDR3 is TGTGCCAGCAGCGCCCGGGACACTTATCAAGAGACCCAGTACTTC.

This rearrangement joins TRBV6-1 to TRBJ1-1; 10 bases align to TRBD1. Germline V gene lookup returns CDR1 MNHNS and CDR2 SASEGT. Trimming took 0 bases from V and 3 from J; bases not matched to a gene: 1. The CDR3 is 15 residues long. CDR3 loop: CASSEAGQGHTEAFF. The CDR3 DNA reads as TGTGCCAGCAGTGAAGCGGGACAGGGGCACACTGAAGCTTTCTTT.

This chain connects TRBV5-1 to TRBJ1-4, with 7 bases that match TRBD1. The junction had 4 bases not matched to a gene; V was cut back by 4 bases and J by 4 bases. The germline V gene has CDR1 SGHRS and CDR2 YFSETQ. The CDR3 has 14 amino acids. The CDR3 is CASSADRINEKLFF. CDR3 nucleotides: TGCGCCAGCAGCGCGGACAGGATTAATGAAAAACTGTTTTTT.

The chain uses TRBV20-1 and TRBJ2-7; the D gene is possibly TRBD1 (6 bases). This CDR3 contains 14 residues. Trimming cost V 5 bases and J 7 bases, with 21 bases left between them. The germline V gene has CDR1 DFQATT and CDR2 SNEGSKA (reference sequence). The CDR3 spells CSAGRDKGTGEQYF. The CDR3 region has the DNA TGCAGTGCTGGCCGGGACAAAGGCACGGGGGAGCAGTACTTC.